Described below is a single T cell receptor (beta chain) sequence and its context. The sample belongs to a study of blood T cell repertoires in COVID-19. Original processing methods: Nucleated cell number was recorded as an estimate derived from reference gene primer amplification. The assay was immunoSEQ multiplex PCR, and TCRdb's table has in-frame clones only and misses some. V and J calls and clone size follow that table, whereas D and trimming were derived from the DNA. The sample consists of 330,000 or so clones, about 88% of them appearing once. Everyone who took part was roughly 18 to 89 years old, and they came from about two dozen US areas. V shed 3 bases, J shed 0 bases, and the junction held 2 bases outside the gene matches. CDR3 length: 15 residues. The V gene's germline CDR1 is LGHDT and CDR2 YNNKEL (reference sequence).

The V gene is TRBV3-1 (or the pseudogene TRBV3-2), the J gene TRBJ2-5; TRBD2 aligns across 9 bases. The sequencing sample was made of PBMCs or T cells enriched from blood (not recorded which). The TCR sequence derives from a woman in her 30s who had recovered from COVID-19. CDR3 nucleotide sequence: TGTGCCAGCAGCCAGGGGACTAGCTACCAAGAGACCCAGTACTTC. It codes for CASSQGTSYQETQYF.